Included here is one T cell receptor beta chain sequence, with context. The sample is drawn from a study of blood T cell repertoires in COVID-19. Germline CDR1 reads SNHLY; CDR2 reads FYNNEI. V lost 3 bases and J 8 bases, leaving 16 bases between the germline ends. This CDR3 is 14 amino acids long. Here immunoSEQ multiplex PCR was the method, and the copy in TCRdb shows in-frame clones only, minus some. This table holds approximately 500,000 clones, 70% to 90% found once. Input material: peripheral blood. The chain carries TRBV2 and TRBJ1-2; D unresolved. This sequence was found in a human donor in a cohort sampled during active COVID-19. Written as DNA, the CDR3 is TGTGCCAGCAGTGAGGTACAGTCCGCCAGCGGCTACACCTTC. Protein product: CASSEVQSASGYTF.